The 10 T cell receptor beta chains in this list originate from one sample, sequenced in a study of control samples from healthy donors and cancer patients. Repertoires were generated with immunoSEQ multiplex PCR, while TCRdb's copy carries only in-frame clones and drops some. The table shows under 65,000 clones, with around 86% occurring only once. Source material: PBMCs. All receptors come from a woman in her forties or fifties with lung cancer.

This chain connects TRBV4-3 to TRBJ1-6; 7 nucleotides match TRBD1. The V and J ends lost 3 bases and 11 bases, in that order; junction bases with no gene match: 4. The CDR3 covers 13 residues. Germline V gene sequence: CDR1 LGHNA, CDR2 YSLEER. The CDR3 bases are TGCGCCAGCAGCCAGTCCACAGGGGCACCCCTCCACTTT. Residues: CASSQSTGAPLHF.

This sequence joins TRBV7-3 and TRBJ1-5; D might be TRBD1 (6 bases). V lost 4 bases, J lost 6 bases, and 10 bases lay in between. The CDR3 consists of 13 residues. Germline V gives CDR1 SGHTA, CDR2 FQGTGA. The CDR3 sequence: CASSSQQGQPQHF. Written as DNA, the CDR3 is TGTGCCAGCAGCTCACAACAGGGTCAGCCCCAGCATTTT.

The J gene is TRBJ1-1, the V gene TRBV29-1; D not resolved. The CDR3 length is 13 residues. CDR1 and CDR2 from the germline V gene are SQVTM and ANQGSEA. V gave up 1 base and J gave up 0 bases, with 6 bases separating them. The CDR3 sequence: CSVEGGMNTEAFF. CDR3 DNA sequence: TGCAGCGTTGAAGGCGGAATGAACACTGAAGCTTTCTTT.

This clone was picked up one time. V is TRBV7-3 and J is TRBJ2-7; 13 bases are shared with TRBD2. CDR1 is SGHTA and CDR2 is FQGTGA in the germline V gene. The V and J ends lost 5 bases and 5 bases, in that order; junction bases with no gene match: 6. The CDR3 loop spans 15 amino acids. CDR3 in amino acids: CASSILAGGPDEQYF. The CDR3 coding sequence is TGTGCCAGCAGCATACTAGCGGGGGGGCCAGACGAGCAGTACTTC.

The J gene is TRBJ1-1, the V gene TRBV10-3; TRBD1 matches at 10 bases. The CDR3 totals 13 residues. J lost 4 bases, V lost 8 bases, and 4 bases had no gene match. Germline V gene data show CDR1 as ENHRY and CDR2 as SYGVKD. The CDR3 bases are TGTGCCATCCAGGGGACAGGGGTCACTGAAGCTTTCTTT. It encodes CAIQGTGVTEAFF.

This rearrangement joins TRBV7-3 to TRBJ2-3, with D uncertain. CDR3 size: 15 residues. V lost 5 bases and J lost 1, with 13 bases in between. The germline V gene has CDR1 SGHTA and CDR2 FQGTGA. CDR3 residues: CASSPLPGRTDTQYF. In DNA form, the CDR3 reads TGTGCCAGCAGCCCCCTCCCCGGGCGCACAGATACGCAGTATTTT.

The CDR3 here is CASSLWTGTTEAFF. CDR3 DNA sequence: TGTGCCAGCAGCTTGTGGACAGGGACCACTGAAGCTTTCTTT. The chain is built from TRBV7-9 and TRBJ1-1; 8 positions agree with TRBD1. Germline CDR1 reads SEHNR; CDR2 reads FQNEAQ (reference sequence). With V trimmed by 3 bases and J by 4 bases, 4 bases remained unmatched. This CDR3 has 14 residues.

In nucleotides, the CDR3 is TGTGCCACCAGCAGAGATTTACAAAATACGCAGTATTTT. Translated: CATSRDLQNTQYF. The rearrangement links TRBV15 to TRBJ2-3; D gene ambiguous. Looked up from germline, CDR1 is LNHNV and CDR2 is YYDKDF (reference sequence). The CDR3 runs to 13 residues. V lost 0 bases and J 7 bases, leaving 8 bases between the germline ends.

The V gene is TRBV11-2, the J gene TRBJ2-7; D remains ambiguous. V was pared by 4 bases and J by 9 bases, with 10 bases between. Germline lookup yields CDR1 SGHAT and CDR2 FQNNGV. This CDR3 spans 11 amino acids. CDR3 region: CASSSPVGQYF. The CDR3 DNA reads TGTGCCAGCAGCTCCCCGGTGGGGCAGTACTTC.

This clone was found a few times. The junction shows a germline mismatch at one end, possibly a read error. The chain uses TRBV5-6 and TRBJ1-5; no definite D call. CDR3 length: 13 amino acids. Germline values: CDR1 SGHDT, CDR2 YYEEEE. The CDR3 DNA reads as TGTGCCAGCAGTTTGGGGAGGAATCAGCCCCAGCATTTT. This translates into CASSLGRNQPQHF.